This T cell receptor beta chain stems from a study of early stage breast cancer tumors. At the level of the study: Most invasive tumors, twelve of 16, were ER+/PR+/HER2-.

Remarks on this clone: Its matching antigen is unknown.

Study-level points and caveats: Most shared enriched TCRB sequences were commonly generated ones.

TCRdb's table, derived via immunoSEQ multiplex PCR, lists solely in-frame clones and lacks some. The table includes about 41,000 clones, about 73% detected once. Material: blood. The sequence came from a person aged 45-60 years with breast cancer.

The CDR3 spells CASSPGTSGIEEQFF. Written as DNA, the CDR3 is TGTGCCAGCAGCCCCGGGACTAGCGGGATTGAGGAGCAGTTCTTC. This rearrangement joins TRBV7-2 to TRBJ2-1; TRBD2 agrees at 13 bases. After removal of 5 bases from V and 10 bases from J, the junction contained 8 bases not matched to a gene. In germline, CDR1 is SGHTA, CDR2 FQGNSA. The CDR3 consists of 15 residues.